The rows below give T cell receptor beta chains drawn from one sample of a study of spatial heterogeneity in lung cancer. Using its own MiXCR run on the 5' RACE reads, TCRdb lists one record per CDR3 protein. This sample carries fewer than 15,000 distinct CDR3 sequences, more than 5.5% of them seen once, and the ten largest clones take over 8.5%. Here the sequenced sample was lung tumor tissue, taken at surgery. The receptor set was obtained from a female donor with early-stage non-small cell lung cancer. Each CDR3 is given with its conserved first and last residue. The order of the fields is CDR3 protein, CDR3 DNA, clone size, D gene, V gene, J gene. A D gene is named only where the DNA matches it firmly. For some rows the clone size is stated as once, few or many, or as a class when expanded; others skip it.

CDR3aa: CSVADGPLTLTSYEQYF
CDR3nt: TGCAGCGTTGCCGATGGGCCGCTAACCCTTACCTCCTACGAGCAGTACTTC
abundance: many
d_gene: NA
v_gene: TRBV29-1
j_gene: TRBJ2-7

CDR3aa: CASSLLGVEQYF
CDR3nt: TGTGCCAGCAGCTTACTGGGTGTGGAGCAGTACTTC
abundance: few
d_gene: NA
v_gene: TRBV7-2
j_gene: TRBJ2-7

CDR3aa: CASKSRLGQPQHF
CDR3nt: TGTGCCAGCAAAAGCAGGCTCGGTCAGCCCCAGCATTTT
abundance: many
d_gene: NA
v_gene: TRBV12-3/TRBV12-4
j_gene: TRBJ1-5

CDR3aa: CASSQAAISNSPLHF
CDR3nt: TGTGCCAGCAGCCAAGCAGCCATAAGTAATTCACCCCTCCACTTT
abundance: many
d_gene: NA
v_gene: TRBV3-1
j_gene: TRBJ1-6

CDR3aa: CASSQDLTGRLGAYGYTF
CDR3nt: TGTGCCAGCAGCCAAGACTTGACAGGACGATTGGGGGCTTATGGCTACACCTTC
abundance: many
d_gene: NA
v_gene: TRBV3-1
j_gene: TRBJ1-2

CDR3aa: CASSWGQGENGYTF
CDR3nt: TGCGCCAGCAGCTGGGGACAGGGTGAGAATGGCTACACCTTC
abundance: many
d_gene: TRBD1
v_gene: TRBV5-1
j_gene: TRBJ1-2

CDR3aa: CAISSHSEVETQYF
CDR3nt: TGTGCCATCTCCTCGCACAGTGAGGTAGAGACCCAGTACTTC
abundance: medium-sized
d_gene: NA
v_gene: TRBV10-3
j_gene: TRBJ2-5

CDR3aa: CASSSRTGGLAAFF
CDR3nt: TGTGCCAGCAGCTCTCGGACAGGGGGTCTCGCCGCTTTCTTT
abundance: medium-sized
d_gene: TRBD1
v_gene: TRBV7-9
j_gene: TRBJ1-1

CDR3aa: CSGNRGSYNEQFF
CDR3nt: TGCAGCGGAAACAGGGGGTCCTACAATGAGCAGTTCTTC
abundance: many
d_gene: TRBD1
v_gene: TRBV29-1
j_gene: TRBJ2-1

CDR3aa: CASETGNNQPQHF
CDR3nt: TGTGCCAGCGAGACAGGGAACAATCAGCCCCAGCATTTT
abundance: many
d_gene: TRBD1
v_gene: TRBV6-2/TRBV6-3
j_gene: TRBJ1-5

CDR3aa: CASSVREKGYGYTF
CDR3nt: TGTGCCAGCAGTGTTAGGGAAAAAGGCTATGGCTACACCTTC
abundance: NA
d_gene: NA
v_gene: TRBV6-1
j_gene: TRBJ1-2

CDR3aa: CASRHTSGAGELFF
CDR3nt: TGTGCCAGCAGACATACTAGCGGGGCTGGGGAGCTGTTTTTT
abundance: many
d_gene: TRBD2
v_gene: TRBV28
j_gene: TRBJ2-2

CDR3aa: CASSGGAFGNQPQHF
CDR3nt: TGTGCCAGCAGTGGGGGGGCTTTCGGCAATCAGCCCCAGCATTTT
abundance: many
d_gene: NA
v_gene: TRBV2
j_gene: TRBJ1-5

CDR3aa: CSARTGLQGETQYF
CDR3nt: TGCAGTGCTCGAACTGGGCTTCAGGGCGAGACCCAGTACTTC
abundance: many
d_gene: NA
v_gene: TRBV20-1
j_gene: TRBJ2-5

CDR3aa: CASSGLRRNEQFF
CDR3nt: TGTGCCAGCAGTGGACTCCGTAGGAATGAGCAGTTCTTC
abundance: medium-sized
d_gene: NA
v_gene: TRBV6-1
j_gene: TRBJ2-1

CDR3aa: CASGWGARAAYEQYF
CDR3nt: TGTGCCAGCGGATGGGGGGCTAGGGCCGCCTACGAGCAGTACTTC
abundance: many
d_gene: NA
v_gene: TRBV6-5
j_gene: TRBJ2-7

CDR3aa: CASKGPLRGETQYF
CDR3nt: TGTGCCAGCAAAGGCCCCCTTAGGGGAGAGACCCAGTACTTC
abundance: many
d_gene: NA
v_gene: TRBV6-2/TRBV6-3
j_gene: TRBJ2-5

CDR3aa: CSASIRTGTDENTIYF
CDR3nt: TGCAGTGCTAGCATAAGGACAGGAACGGACGAAAACACCATATATTTT
abundance: NA
d_gene: TRBD1
v_gene: TRBV20-1
j_gene: TRBJ1-3

CDR3aa: CASSGLAATDTQYF
CDR3nt: TGCGCCAGCAGCGGCCTAGCGGCAACAGATACGCAGTATTTT
abundance: many
d_gene: TRBD2
v_gene: TRBV4-3
j_gene: TRBJ2-3

CDR3aa: CSATGQGAPYEQYF
CDR3nt: TGCAGCGCCACAGGCCAGGGGGCCCCCTACGAGCAGTACTTC
abundance: many
d_gene: TRBD1
v_gene: TRBV29-1
j_gene: TRBJ2-7